Ten or more counts support the clone carrying this T cell receptor beta chain. This sample stems from a study of identical twins. One entry per CDR3 protein, called by TCRdb with MiXCR from the 5' RACE reads. The top ten clones hold roughly 1.8% of a sample with approximately 700,000 distinct CDR3 sequences, around 5.7% of them seen once. The CDR3 loop spans 11 amino acids. Trimming cost V 5 bases and J 6 bases, with 7 bases left between them. Germline V gene sequence: CDR1 SGHRS, CDR2 YFSETQ. This receptor was taken from a man aged 18 to 29 in good health. The chain links TRBV5-1 to TRBJ2-3; TRBD2 is a possible D gene (5 bases). The sample was naive T cells sorted from blood. This CDR3 is CASRTGDTQYF. CDR3 sequence (DNA): TGCGCCAGCAGGACGGGGGATACGCAGTATTTT.